The entry below describes one T cell receptor (beta chain). Antigen specificity is unknown. Trimming took 0 bases from V and 0 from J, leaving 12 bases between them. CDR1 and CDR2 from the germline V gene are GTSNPN and SVGIG (reference sequence). There are 17 residues in the CDR3. The repertoire was sequenced with immunoSEQ multiplex PCR; TCRdb's copy has only in-frame clones and lacks some. Of around 30,000 clones in the sample, about 79% are singletons; the top ten hold more than 30%. This entry belongs to a study of PD-L1 blockade in urothelial cancer. Across the study: Patients took up atezolizumab in 2014 at 1,200 mg intravenously every 3 weeks.

General study results and limits: Having blood TCR clonality under the median before treatment predicted better survival.

The specimen comprised PBMCs, sampled around atezolizumab (anti-PD-L1) treatment. V is TRBV30 and J is TRBJ2-6, with a weak D call TRBD2 (6 bases). The sequence derives from a man aged 55 to 70 with urothelial cancer. The CDR3 DNA reads as TGTGCCTGGAGTGTTGGGGGGACCCACTCTGGGGCCAACGTCCTGACTTTC. The encoded protein is CAWSVGGTHSGANVLTF.